The rows below give T cell receptor beta chains drawn from one sample of a study of technical replicates of blood from several donors. Sequencing used immunoSEQ multiplex PCR; TCRdb keeps in-frame clones, though not all of them. The sample shows about 100,000 clones, roughly 95% of them seen only once. The sequenced material came from T cells isolated from PBMCs. The source is a human donor in good health. Each CDR3 is given with its conserved first and last residue. D genes are given only for firm matches. Where a row states a size, it is once, few, many or the class of an expanded clone; other rows omit it.

CDR3nt,CDR3aa,abundance,j_gene,d_gene,v_gene
TGTGCCAGCAGTTTTAGCGGGAGACTGCGCAATGAGCAGTTCTTC,CASSFSGRLRNEQFF,.,TRBJ2-1,TRBD2,TRBV6-6
TGTGCCAGTAGTATTGACTACACCGGGGAGCTGTTTTTT,CASSIDYTGELFF,.,TRBJ2-2,.,TRBV19
TGTGCCAGTAGCCCAGGGGTCTTACCCTCATATGGCTACACCTTC,CASSPGVLPSYGYTF,.,TRBJ1-2,.,TRBV19
TGTGCCTGGAGTTCTACAGGGTTGGGCTACGAGCAGTACTTC,CAWSSTGLGYEQYF,once,TRBJ2-7,.,TRBV30
TGTGCCAGCAGCTTAATCGAAGGGGGGGAAGGCTACACCTTC,CASSLIEGGEGYTF,.,TRBJ1-2,.,TRBV7-9
TGTGCCAGCAGCTTAGAGGGGGAGGCTAACACTGAAGCTTTCTTT,CASSLEGEANTEAFF,.,TRBJ1-1,.,TRBV11-3
TGTGCCAGCAGCCCGCCGGGTAGAAGCACAGATACGCAGTATTTT,CASSPPGRSTDTQYF,.,TRBJ2-3,.,TRBV7-9
TGTGCCAGCAGCTTGCGGGTTCAAAACGACAATGAGCAGTTCTTC,CASSLRVQNDNEQFF,.,TRBJ2-1,.,TRBV5-4
TGTGCCATCAGTGAAACGGACAACCGTCTCGAGCAGTACTTC,CAISETDNRLEQYF,.,TRBJ2-7,.,TRBV10-3
TGTGCCAGCAGGAAGGGAGTTCGAGAGACCCAGTACTTC,CASRKGVRETQYF,.,TRBJ2-5,.,TRBV6-5
TGTGCCAGCAGCGTAGCAACCTACAATGAGCAGTTCTTC,CASSVATYNEQFF,.,TRBJ2-1,.,TRBV9
TGTGCCAGCAGCTTAGAGACAGGGACCTCCTACGAGCAGTACTTC,CASSLETGTSYEQYF,.,TRBJ2-7,TRBD1,TRBV7-2
TGTGCCAGCTCACCCAGGACTCTTTCCTACAATGAGCAGTTCTTC,CASSPRTLSYNEQFF,.,TRBJ2-1,.,TRBV18
TGTGCCAGCAGCCAAGATCTTGGACTAGCGGGGCGTGGTTTCTACAATGAGCAGTTCTTC,CASSQDLGLAGRGFYNEQFF,.,TRBJ2-1,TRBD2,TRBV4-2
TGCAGCGGCGGACCGGGACAGGGGATGTCCGGGGAGCTGTTTTTT,CSGGPGQGMSGELFF,.,TRBJ2-2,TRBD1,TRBV29-1
TGTGCCAGCAGTCCTAGGTGGGGAGAGTCGGCAAGCTCTGGAAACACCATATATTTT,CASSPRWGESASSGNTIYF,.,TRBJ1-3,.,TRBV27